The rows below give T cell receptor beta chains drawn from one sample of a study of identical twins. TCRdb re-analysed the 5' RACE reads in MiXCR, keeping a single row per CDR3 protein. The sample shows some 190,000 distinct CDR3 sequences, roughly 15% of them seen only once. These data were also filed under a second study, of T cells expressing NK-cell markers.

Sequenced input: CD8+ T cells sorted from blood. The receptors originated from a young woman in good health. CDR3s include the opening cysteine and the closing phenylalanine or tryptophan. A D gene is named only where the DNA matches it firmly. Clone size, where shown, is once, few, many, or a class for clones that have expanded.

d_call: -; j_call: TRBJ2-1; clone_size: -; v_call: TRBV7-3; cdr3_aa: CTFSPLMATQRSYNEQFF; cdr3_nt: TGTACCTTCAGTCCACTTATGGCGACGCAACGCTCCTACAATGAGCAGTTCTTC
d_call: -; j_call: TRBJ2-2; clone_size: -; v_call: TRBV6-5; cdr3_aa: CASSYSPRGGGELFF; cdr3_nt: TGTGCCAGCAGTTACTCCCCGAGGGGCGGCGGGGAGCTGTTTTTT
d_call: TRBD1; j_call: TRBJ2-3; clone_size: few; v_call: TRBV9; cdr3_aa: CASSDQRGGARTDTQYF; cdr3_nt: TGTGCCAGCAGCGACCAGAGAGGGGGCGCTCGGACAGATACGCAGTATTTT
d_call: -; j_call: TRBJ2-7; clone_size: -; v_call: TRBV7-9; cdr3_aa: CASSVETAYEQYF; cdr3_nt: TGTGCCAGCAGCGTCGAGACGGCCTACGAGCAGTACTTC
d_call: -; j_call: TRBJ2-7; clone_size: few; v_call: TRBV6-5; cdr3_aa: CASSYNTGYGQYF; cdr3_nt: TGTGCCAGCAGTTACAACACAGGGTATGGGCAGTACTTC
d_call: TRBD2; j_call: TRBJ2-5; clone_size: -; v_call: TRBV5-1; cdr3_aa: CASSTGLARQETQYF; cdr3_nt: TGCGCCAGCAGCACGGGACTAGCGAGGCAAGAGACCCAGTACTTC
d_call: -; j_call: TRBJ1-1; clone_size: few; v_call: TRBV7-3; cdr3_aa: CASSLDKNTEAFF; cdr3_nt: TGTGCCAGCAGCTTGGATAAAAACACTGAAGCTTTCTTT
d_call: TRBD1; j_call: TRBJ2-6; clone_size: -; v_call: TRBV2; cdr3_aa: CASSLGQGGDGANVLTF; cdr3_nt: TGTGCCAGCAGCCTCGGACAGGGCGGAGATGGGGCCAACGTCCTGACTTTC
d_call: -; j_call: TRBJ1-2; clone_size: -; v_call: TRBV12-3/TRBV12-4; cdr3_aa: CASSFASDYGYTF; cdr3_nt: TGTGCCAGCAGTTTCGCGTCTGATTATGGCTACACCTTC
d_call: -; j_call: TRBJ2-7; clone_size: -; v_call: TRBV13; cdr3_aa: CASSSGRSEQYF; cdr3_nt: TGTGCCAGCAGCTCCGGGAGATCCGAGCAGTACTTC
d_call: -; j_call: TRBJ1-4; clone_size: -; v_call: TRBV7-9; cdr3_aa: CASSSEGPRGGKLFF; cdr3_nt: TGTGCCAGCAGCTCGGAGGGACCTAGGGGAGGAAAACTGTTTTTT
d_call: -; j_call: TRBJ2-2; clone_size: few; v_call: TRBV5-1; cdr3_aa: CASGAGPGELFF; cdr3_nt: TGCGCCAGCGGGGCAGGGCCCGGGGAGCTGTTTTTT
d_call: -; j_call: TRBJ2-1; clone_size: -; v_call: TRBV5-6; cdr3_aa: CASSLGQGEQFF; cdr3_nt: TGTGCCAGCAGCTTGGGGCAAGGGGAGCAGTTCTTC
d_call: TRBD1; j_call: TRBJ2-2; clone_size: -; v_call: TRBV7-9; cdr3_aa: CASSPRDRTVGELFF; cdr3_nt: TGTGCCAGCAGCCCCCGGGACAGGACAGTCGGGGAGCTGTTTTTT
d_call: TRBD1; j_call: TRBJ2-7; clone_size: few; v_call: TRBV29-1; cdr3_aa: CSVARDSAYEQYF; cdr3_nt: TGCAGCGTTGCCCGGGACAGCGCCTACGAGCAGTACTTC
d_call: -; j_call: TRBJ2-2; clone_size: few; v_call: TRBV29-1; cdr3_aa: CSVEWGSTGELFF; cdr3_nt: TGCAGCGTAGAATGGGGGAGTACCGGGGAGCTGTTTTTT
d_call: TRBD1; j_call: TRBJ2-7; clone_size: few; v_call: TRBV4-1; cdr3_aa: CASSLEGTAYEQYF; cdr3_nt: TGCGCCAGCAGCCTGGAAGGGACAGCCTACGAGCAGTACTTC
d_call: -; j_call: TRBJ2-2; clone_size: -; v_call: TRBV2; cdr3_aa: CASTEGAGELFF; cdr3_nt: TGTGCCAGCACCGAAGGGGCCGGGGAGCTGTTTTTT
d_call: TRBD1; j_call: TRBJ2-7; clone_size: few; v_call: TRBV9; cdr3_aa: CASSVEGQGNYEQYF; cdr3_nt: TGTGCCAGCAGCGTAGAGGGACAGGGTAACTACGAGCAGTACTTC
d_call: -; j_call: TRBJ1-6; clone_size: few; v_call: TRBV9; cdr3_aa: CASTTRDPGSPLHF; cdr3_nt: TGTGCCAGCACCACAAGGGACCCCGGGTCACCCCTCCACTTT
d_call: TRBD2; j_call: TRBJ2-3; clone_size: few; v_call: TRBV11-3; cdr3_aa: CASSPRTSGGTDTQYF; cdr3_nt: TGTGCCAGCAGCCCGAGAACTAGCGGGGGAACAGATACGCAGTATTTT
d_call: TRBD2; j_call: TRBJ2-1; clone_size: few; v_call: TRBV29-1; cdr3_aa: CSVVPSGMANEQFF; cdr3_nt: TGCAGCGTTGTGCCTAGCGGGATGGCAAATGAGCAGTTCTTC
d_call: -; j_call: TRBJ2-2; clone_size: few; v_call: TRBV5-1; cdr3_aa: CASLDPAGELFF; cdr3_nt: TGCGCCAGCCTCGACCCCGCCGGGGAGCTGTTTTTT
d_call: -; j_call: TRBJ2-2; clone_size: -; v_call: TRBV28; cdr3_aa: CASSFTLGELFF; cdr3_nt: TGTGCCAGCAGTTTTACCCTCGGGGAGCTGTTTTTT
d_call: -; j_call: TRBJ1-6; clone_size: -; v_call: TRBV10-2; cdr3_aa: CASWGHGNSPLHF; cdr3_nt: TGCGCCAGCTGGGGACACGGTAATTCACCCCTCCACTTT
d_call: -; j_call: TRBJ2-1; clone_size: -; v_call: TRBV6-5; cdr3_aa: CASRYRFLENEQFF; cdr3_nt: TGTGCCAGCAGATACCGGTTTTTGGAGAATGAGCAGTTCTTC
d_call: -; j_call: TRBJ2-6; clone_size: few; v_call: TRBV5-6; cdr3_aa: CASSLDSGANVLTF; cdr3_nt: TGTGCCAGCAGCTTGGACTCTGGGGCCAACGTCCTGACTTTC
d_call: TRBD1; j_call: TRBJ1-6; clone_size: many; v_call: TRBV10-3; cdr3_aa: CAISESENRGDSPLHF; cdr3_nt: TGTGCCATCAGTGAGTCGGAGAACAGGGGTGATTCACCCCTCCACTTT
d_call: -; j_call: TRBJ2-1; clone_size: many; v_call: TRBV3-1; cdr3_aa: CASSQEAYNEQFF; cdr3_nt: TGTGCCAGCAGCCAGGAGGCTTACAATGAGCAGTTCTTC
d_call: TRBD2; j_call: TRBJ2-7; clone_size: few; v_call: TRBV25-1; cdr3_aa: CASSELRVGGTSGFYYEQYF; cdr3_nt: TGTGCCAGCAGTGAACTCAGGGTTGGGGGTACTAGCGGGTTCTACTACGAGCAGTACTTC
d_call: TRBD2; j_call: TRBJ2-1; clone_size: few; v_call: TRBV15; cdr3_aa: CATSRDRLAGTHPSYNEQFF; cdr3_nt: TGTGCCACCAGCAGAGATAGGCTAGCGGGAACTCATCCCTCCTACAATGAGCAGTTCTTC
d_call: -; j_call: TRBJ1-2; clone_size: few; v_call: TRBV5-5; cdr3_aa: CASSLPGQPNYGYTF; cdr3_nt: TGTGCCAGCAGCTTGCCCGGACAGCCCAACTATGGCTACACCTTC
d_call: -; j_call: TRBJ2-1; clone_size: -; v_call: TRBV12-3/TRBV12-4; cdr3_aa: CASTRRLEGNEQFF; cdr3_nt: TGTGCCAGCACCCGCCGGCTAGAGGGCAATGAGCAGTTCTTC
d_call: TRBD2; j_call: TRBJ2-3; clone_size: few; v_call: TRBV7-9; cdr3_aa: CASSSPLAGDRDTQYF; cdr3_nt: TGTGCCAGCAGCAGCCCCTTAGCGGGAGATCGAGATACGCAGTATTTT
d_call: -; j_call: TRBJ1-2; clone_size: few; v_call: TRBV20-1; cdr3_aa: CSARDPDSVYYGYTF; cdr3_nt: TGCAGTGCTAGAGACCCGGACAGCGTGTACTATGGCTACACCTTC
d_call: TRBD2; j_call: TRBJ2-1; clone_size: few; v_call: TRBV27; cdr3_aa: CASSVVAGLSYNEQFF; cdr3_nt: TGTGCCAGCAGCGTGGTAGCGGGACTCTCCTACAATGAGCAGTTCTTC
d_call: -; j_call: TRBJ2-3; clone_size: many; v_call: TRBV7-8; cdr3_aa: CASSLIFRTATDTQYF; cdr3_nt: TGTGCCAGCAGCTTAATTTTTAGGACAGCCACAGATACGCAGTATTTT
d_call: TRBD1; j_call: TRBJ2-5; clone_size: few; v_call: TRBV12-3/TRBV12-4; cdr3_aa: CASRPEGAAQETQYF; cdr3_nt: TGTGCCAGCAGGCCCGAGGGGGCGGCCCAAGAGACCCAGTACTTC
d_call: TRBD1; j_call: TRBJ2-7; clone_size: few; v_call: TRBV27; cdr3_aa: CASSYRGNSYEQYF; cdr3_nt: TGTGCCAGCAGTTACAGGGGGAACTCCTACGAGCAGTACTTC
d_call: TRBD2; j_call: TRBJ2-5; clone_size: few; v_call: TRBV5-5; cdr3_aa: CASSFRLAGQETQYF; cdr3_nt: TGTGCCAGCAGCTTTCGGCTAGCGGGCCAAGAGACCCAGTACTTC
d_call: -; j_call: TRBJ2-3; clone_size: -; v_call: TRBV6-4; cdr3_aa: CASSDEGGGRADTQYF; cdr3_nt: TGTGCCAGCAGTGACGAGGGGGGAGGCCGGGCAGATACGCAGTATTTT
d_call: -; j_call: TRBJ2-5; clone_size: -; v_call: TRBV7-9; cdr3_aa: CASSLVSAGQETQYF; cdr3_nt: TGTGCCAGCAGCTTAGTTTCAGCAGGGCAAGAGACCCAGTACTTC
d_call: -; j_call: TRBJ2-1; clone_size: few; v_call: TRBV27; cdr3_aa: CASSLAGREQFF; cdr3_nt: TGTGCCAGCAGTTTAGCCGGCCGTGAGCAGTTCTTC
d_call: TRBD1; j_call: TRBJ2-1; clone_size: -; v_call: TRBV3-1; cdr3_aa: CASSQYTGTGDNEQFF; cdr3_nt: TGTGCCAGCAGCCAATACACCGGGACAGGGGATAATGAGCAGTTCTTC
d_call: -; j_call: TRBJ1-1; clone_size: few; v_call: TRBV5-8; cdr3_aa: CASFAGTEAFF; cdr3_nt: TGTGCCAGCTTCGCAGGAACTGAAGCTTTCTTT
d_call: TRBD1; j_call: TRBJ2-7; clone_size: -; v_call: TRBV27; cdr3_aa: CASSYTGGPGYEQYF; cdr3_nt: TGTGCCAGCAGTTATACAGGGGGGCCCGGGTACGAGCAGTACTTC
d_call: TRBD2; j_call: TRBJ2-1; clone_size: few; v_call: TRBV29-1; cdr3_aa: CSVEGTSSDNEQFF; cdr3_nt: TGCAGCGTTGAGGGGACTAGCAGCGACAATGAGCAGTTCTTC
d_call: TRBD2; j_call: TRBJ2-3; clone_size: -; v_call: TRBV13; cdr3_aa: CASSSLSGITDTQYF; cdr3_nt: TGTGCCAGCAGCTCCCTTAGCGGGATCACAGATACGCAGTATTTT